Listed below are T cell receptor beta chains from one sample, sequenced in a study of T cells in tuberculosis. TCRdb keeps only in-frame clones here, not all; method: immunoSEQ multiplex PCR. The sample shows more than 35,000 clones, about 95% of them seen only once. Sequencing was performed on PBMCs. The origin of the receptors is a donor under 30 with latent tuberculosis or without tuberculosis infection. Each CDR3 is given with its conserved first and last residue. The D gene is left open where the match is weak. Clone size is shown for a subset of rows, as once, few, many or a class of expanded clone.

CDR3: CSVRDTPNEKLFF
DNA: TGCAGCGTTCGGGACACCCCTAATGAAAAACTGTTTTTT
J: TRBJ1-4
size: .
D: .
V: TRBV29-1

CDR3: CASRGTARNTEAFF
DNA: TGTGCCAGCAGGGGGACAGCGAGGAACACTGAAGCTTTCTTT
J: TRBJ1-1
size: .
D: TRBD1
V: TRBV2

CDR3: CAISLPGRPEQYF
DNA: TGTGCCATCAGTCTACCAGGGCGTCCCGAGCAGTACTTC
J: TRBJ2-7
size: .
D: .
V: TRBV10-3

CDR3: CASSRTHTVAGDTQYF
DNA: TGTGCCAGCAGCCGAACCCATACGGTTGCCGGGGATACGCAGTATTTT
J: TRBJ2-3
size: .
D: .
V: TRBV13

CDR3: CASSFLAGGPGELFF
DNA: TGCGCCAGCAGCTTCCTAGCGGGAGGGCCCGGGGAGCTGTTTTTT
J: TRBJ2-2
size: .
D: TRBD2
V: TRBV5-1

CDR3: CASSSPGTGLYGYTF
DNA: TGTGCCAGCAGCTCCCCCGGGACAGGGCTGTATGGCTACACCTTC
J: TRBJ1-2
size: few
D: TRBD1
V: TRBV7-2

CDR3: CASSGTSSYNEQFF
DNA: TGTGCCAGCAGTGGGACTAGTTCCTACAATGAGCAGTTCTTC
J: TRBJ2-1
size: .
D: TRBD2
V: TRBV6-1

CDR3: CASSLRQTGVLAGEEQFF
DNA: TGTGCCAGCAGCTTGCGGCAGACGGGGGTACTAGCGGGGGAAGAGCAGTTCTTC
J: TRBJ2-1
size: .
D: TRBD2
V: TRBV5-4

CDR3: CAWSPPWNTEAFF
DNA: TGTGCCTGGAGTCCCCCCTGGAACACTGAAGCTTTCTTT
J: TRBJ1-1
size: .
D: .
V: TRBV30

CDR3: CASGTVYGYTF
DNA: TGTGCCAGCGGGACAGTCTATGGCTACACCTTC
J: TRBJ1-2
size: .
D: TRBD1
V: TRBV28

CDR3: CASSPNRGGTEAFF
DNA: TGTGCCAGCAGCCCAAACAGGGGGGGCACTGAAGCTTTCTTT
J: TRBJ1-1
size: .
D: TRBD1
V: TRBV9

CDR3: CASSQEALLTFTDTQYF
DNA: TGCGCCAGCAGCCAAGAAGCACTGCTTACTTTCACAGATACGCAGTATTTT
J: TRBJ2-3
size: .
D: .
V: TRBV4-1

CDR3: CAIAGTANEKLFF
DNA: TGTGCCATCGCCGGGACAGCAAATGAAAAACTGTTTTTT
J: TRBJ1-4
size: .
D: TRBD1
V: TRBV10-3

CDR3: CASSPGEAGGPEEQFF
DNA: TGCGCCAGCAGCCCCGGCGAAGCGGGAGGGCCCGAGGAGCAGTTCTTC
J: TRBJ2-1
size: .
D: TRBD2
V: TRBV10-2

CDR3: CASSRVANYGYTF
DNA: TGTGCCAGCAGTAGGGTAGCGAACTATGGCTACACCTTC
J: TRBJ1-2
size: .
D: .
V: TRBV6-1

CDR3: CASSLRETGELFF
DNA: TGCGCCAGCAGCCTCAGGGAAACCGGGGAGCTGTTTTTT
J: TRBJ2-2
size: once
D: .
V: TRBV4-1

CDR3: CASSLGLKPNTEAFF
DNA: TGTGCCAGCAGCTTAGGCCTAAAGCCGAACACTGAAGCTTTCTTT
J: TRBJ1-1
size: .
D: .
V: TRBV7-9